This T cell receptor (beta chain) was observed in a study of early T cells in non-severe SARS-CoV-2 infection. In the study overall: The study sequenced bulk RNA from unsorted whole blood, with chains unpaired.

A note on this clonotype: Antigen: not known.

The TCR library protocol was used to attach unique molecular identifiers. These identifiers were attached to individual cDNA molecules. TCRdb re-analysed the 5' RACE reads in MiXCR, keeping a single row per CDR3 protein. The sample contains some 46,000 distinct CDR3 sequences, approximately 9.4% of which appear only once. Regarding the study as a whole: A preference for anti-spike CD8 responses marked VDJdb matching, which missed private and CD4 specificities.

Source material: whole blood. The clonotype originates from an adult who was a healthcare worker with PCR-confirmed SARS-CoV-2 infection or an uninfected control (not recorded which).

Written as DNA, the CDR3 is TGCAGCGTTGGGCGAGGCACAGATACGCAGTATTTT. Translation gives CSVGRGTDTQYF. The chain recombines TRBV29-1 with TRBJ2-3; no definite D call. V was shortened by 4 bases and J by 1 base, with 6 bases between the two germline ends. The germline gives CDR1 SQVTM, CDR2 ANQGSEA. The CDR3 sequence is 12 residues long.